This entry features one TCR beta chain sequence. The data were taken from a study of blood T cell repertoires in COVID-19. In the study overall: The origin of the acute and convalescent COVID-19 samples was the United States, Italy and Spain.

The method was immunoSEQ multiplex PCR; TCRdb's version includes in-frame clones alone and lacks a portion of them. The sample records 350,000 to 450,000 clones, roughly 90% being singletons. The CDR3 runs 13 residues. Germline V gene data show CDR1 as LGHDT and CDR2 as YNNKEL (reference sequence). V trimming: 8 bases; J trimming: 7 bases; junction bases outside the gene matches: 8. Sequencing was performed on peripheral blood. The receptor comes from a woman aged 40 to 49 with COVID-19, enrolled during active disease. The J gene is TRBJ1-1, the V gene TRBV3-1 (or the pseudogene TRBV3-2); TRBD1 agrees at 9 bases. CDR3 protein: CASDRGGLGEAFF. As DNA, the CDR3 is TGTGCCAGCGACAGGGGGGGGCTGGGTGAAGCTTTCTTT.